The clone carrying this T cell receptor (beta chain) was counted only a few times. This sample stems from a study of blood T cell repertoires in COVID-19. Study information: Samples of COVID-19 (acute and convalescent) were obtained from the United States, Italy and Spain. PBMCs, B-cell-depleted T cells, or T cells provided the cDNA or gDNA that made up the material.

Germline V gene lookup returns CDR1 MNHEY and CDR2 SVGEGT. Trimming left V 2 bases short and J 5 bases short, with 10 bases between. The CDR3 runs to 15 residues. Source study methods: By means of reference gene primer amplification, nucleated cell counts were estimated. Here immunoSEQ multiplex PCR was the method, and the copy in TCRdb shows in-frame clones only, minus some. For V, J and clone size, that table is used; D and trimming come from the DNA. This sample carries under 150,000 clones, around nine tenths of them seen once, and the ten largest clones take roughly 2%. The sequencing input was peripheral blood. The source is a human donor in a cohort sampled during active COVID-19. The chain couples TRBV6-2 or TRBV6-3 to TRBJ1-6; possible D gene TRBD1, 6 bases. The CDR3 here is CASSYIAGDNSPLHF. DNA for the CDR3: TGTGCCAGCAGTTACATCGCAGGGGATAATTCACCCCTCCACTTT.